Listed here is a single T cell receptor beta chain. What it binds is unknown. The method was immunoSEQ multiplex PCR; TCRdb's version includes in-frame clones alone and lacks a portion of them. There are roughly 150,000 clones in the sample; around 89% occur only once, and around 2.1% lies in the top ten. Germline V gene lookup returns CDR1 MNHEY and CDR2 SVGEGT. The CDR3 runs 16 residues. Losses at the gene ends were 2 bases for V and 2 bases for J; bases not matched to a gene: 9. This record belongs to a study of T cell responses to AZD1222 COVID-19 vaccine. The study, taken as a whole, reports: In a largely white British group with more females than males, clonal diversity was possibly underestimated. A reported finding is that nearly half of spike-specific TCRs target unmutated variant regions. Dominant CD4 TCR responses targeted spike regions 160-218 and 743-854. Among AZD1222 vaccinees, only six or seven were seropositive at baseline.

The source is an adult in good health. This material consisted of peripheral blood, taken on day 0 of AZD1222 vaccination. The chain joins TRBV6-2 or TRBV6-3 to TRBJ2-7; 7 bases match TRBD2. CDR3 sequence reads: CASSYGPSGLPYEQYF. Here the CDR3 DNA reads TGTGCCAGCAGTTACGGTCCTAGCGGCCTGCCCTACGAGCAGTACTTC.